This record looks at one TCR beta chain sequence and its context. Each of the donors had 8 to 10 milliliters of peripheral blood drawn into EDTA-treated Vacutainer tubes. These data are taken from a study of blood T cells in healthy people across ages. Germline values: CDR1 DFQATT, CDR2 SNEGSKA (reference sequence). The ends were cut back, 3 bases at V and 8 bases at J, with 14 bases in the middle. The CDR3 is 13 residues long. The second PCR ran about 6 to 12 cycles with a sample-barcoded 5' primer and J-beta primers. Every single cDNA molecule received a tag from a template-switch adaptor with 12 random nucleotides. Samples each returned at least 2.5 million CDR3-containing paired-end reads. TCRdb re-called the 5' RACE reads through MiXCR, storing one row per CDR3 protein. The sample includes about 770,000 distinct CDR3 sequences, roughly 44% seen only once; the top ten take roughly 19%.

The specimen sequenced was blood. V is TRBV20-1 and J is TRBJ2-1; D not certain. This clonotype was sampled from a man between 60 and 75 years old in good health. CDR3 nucleotide sequence: TGCAGTGCTAGGAGGTGGGGTGGCGATGAGCAGTTCTTC. This gives the protein CSARRWGGDEQFF.